This T cell receptor (beta chain) was captured by sequencing in a study of OX40 agonist ivuxolimab in advanced cancers. About the study: Around 40% of patients had received prior checkpoint inhibitor therapy.

V lost 5 bases and J lost 7; bases outside the gene matches: 6. Germline CDR1 KGHSH, CDR2 LQKENI. CDR3 length equals 16 residues. Repertoires were generated with immunoSEQ multiplex PCR, while TCRdb's copy carries only in-frame clones and drops some. Here the sample spans around 44,000 clones, 75% to 90% being singletons. The V gene is TRBV18, the J gene TRBJ2-1, with TRBD2 matching over 15 bases. Sample: CD4+ or CD8+ T cells sorted from blood, taken in a trial of the OX40 agonist ivuxolimab. This clonotype originated in an adult with an advanced solid tumor such as melanoma, head and neck, liver or kidney cancer. The CDR3: CASSTRTSGRGNEQFF. CDR3 nucleotide sequence: TGTGCCAGCTCAACTAGGACTAGCGGGAGGGGAAATGAGCAGTTCTTC.